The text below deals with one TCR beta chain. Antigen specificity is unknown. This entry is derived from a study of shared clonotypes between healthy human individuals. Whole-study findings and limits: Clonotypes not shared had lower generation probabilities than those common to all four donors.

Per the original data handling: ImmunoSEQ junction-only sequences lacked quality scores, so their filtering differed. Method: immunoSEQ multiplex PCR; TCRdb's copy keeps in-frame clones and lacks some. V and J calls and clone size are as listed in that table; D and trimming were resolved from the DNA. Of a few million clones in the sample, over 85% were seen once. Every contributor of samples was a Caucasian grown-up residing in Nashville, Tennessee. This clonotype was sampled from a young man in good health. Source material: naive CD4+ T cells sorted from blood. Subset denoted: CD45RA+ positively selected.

CDR3 sequence: CASSQGGVNEKLFF. The CDR3 nucleotides read TGCGCCAGCAGCCAAGGAGGGGTCAATGAAAAACTGTTTTTT. This chain links TRBV4-1 with TRBJ1-4; TRBD1 might be the D (5 bases). Germline V gene sequence: CDR1 MGHRA, CDR2 YSYEKL. The CDR3 spans 14 residues. V lost 1 base and J 5 bases, leaving 8 bases between the germline ends.